These 9 T cell receptor beta chains came from one sample sequenced in a study of human T cells and chemical hapten exposure. TCRdb fed the RACE reads into MiXCR, producing one record per CDR3 protein. The sample holds some 97,000 distinct CDR3 sequences, 25% to 30% seen once. Regarding time point: patch test 3, about 24 weeks after DPC sensitization. Treatment indicated: therapeutic diphenylcyclopropenone sensitization with weekly scalp DPC. Material: whole blood, obtained in connection with sensitization to the hapten diphenylcyclopropenone (DPC). Receptor source: a man aged 40-55 years with alopecia areata. Some clones in this sample may be carry-over from other donors' samples.

This clonotype was recorded once. The rearrangement uses TRBV9 and TRBJ2-1; tentatively, D is TRBD1 or TRBD2 (5 bases each). With 2 bases removed from V and 3 bases from J, the gap between germline ends came to 18 bases. The length of the CDR3 is 17 residues. CDR1 and CDR2 (germline): SGDLS, YYNGEE. The CDR3 nucleotides read TGTGCCAGCAGCGTCTTATCCGGGGCAGGGCTCTACAATGAGCAGTTCTTC. Translation: CASSVLSGAGLYNEQFF.

This chain connects TRBV9 to TRBJ1-3; unclear D gene. The CDR3 loop spans 14 amino acids. Germline assignment: CDR1 SGDLS and CDR2 YYNGEE. V lost 4 bases and J 2 bases, leaving 10 bases between the germline ends. The CDR3 spells CASSQEGTGNTIYF. CDR3 coding DNA: TGTGCCAGCAGCCAAGAAGGAACTGGAAACACCATATATTTT.

The table lists this clonotype with a few counts. The CDR3 DNA reads as TGTGCCAGCAGTTATTTCAGGGAGGGCTACACCTTC. This encodes CASSYFREGYTF. The gene calls are TRBV28 and TRBJ1-2; D is perhaps TRBD1 (5 bases). Deletions cut 4 bases from V and 8 bases from J, with 11 bases between. The CDR3 runs 12 residues. Germline values: CDR1 MDHEN, CDR2 SYDVKM.

The chain has TRBV2 and TRBJ2-7; 7 bases align to TRBD2. Germline lookup yields CDR1 SNHLY and CDR2 FYNNEI. Trimming took 2 bases from V and 3 from J; bases not matched to a gene: 4. CDR3 length equals 14 residues. CDR3: CASSEMGLLYEQYF. CDR3 nucleotides: TGTGCCAGCAGTGAAATGGGACTACTCTACGAGCAGTACTTC.

This clonotype turned up a few times. The chain employs TRBV12-3 or TRBV12-4 and TRBJ2-7; no clear D. The CDR3 is 14 amino acids. V was pared by 5 bases and J by 5 bases, with 16 bases between. CDR3 DNA: TGTGCCAGCAGTCCTTCGGGCCTGTTCGACGAGCAGTACTTC. This translates into CASSPSGLFDEQYF.

The count of this clonotype is one. The chain has TRBV18 and TRBJ2-7; 8 bases map to TRBD2. This CDR3 spans 15 amino acids. From germline, CDR1 is KGHSH and CDR2 LQKENI. The V segment lost 3 bases and the J segment 2 bases; nucleotides outside the gene matches: 6. The CDR3 DNA is TGTGCCAGCTCACCCGGGGGGGGTAGGACCTACGAGCAGTACTTC. It yields the protein CASSPGGGRTYEQYF.

The chain employs TRBV3-1 and TRBJ2-5, with 7 bases aligning to TRBD2. The trim removed 1 base at V and 5 bases at J, leaving 4 bases unmatched. Germline CDR1 and CDR2: LGHDT and YNNKEL (reference sequence). This CDR3 region has 14 residues. For the CDR3, the DNA is TGTGCCAGCAGCCAAGGGACTAGAGGGGAGACCCAGTACTTC. Protein product: CASSQGTRGETQYF.

The chain is built from TRBV7-9 and TRBJ1-3; TRBD1 is a possible D gene (6 bases). The V and J ends lost 5 bases and 1 base respectively, with 12 bases between them. The germline gives CDR1 SEHNR, CDR2 FQNEAQ (reference sequence). This CDR3 spans 15 amino acids. The CDR3 sequence: CASSMDSTSGNTIYF. DNA for the CDR3: TGTGCCAGCAGCATGGACAGTACTTCTGGAAACACCATATATTTT.

The V gene is TRBV7-9, the J gene TRBJ2-5, with 8 bases that match TRBD2. The CDR3 length is 16 residues. The ends lost 2 bases at V and 4 bases at J; junction bases unmatched: 9. Germline V gene lookup returns CDR1 SEHNR and CDR2 FQNEAQ (reference sequence). CDR3 in amino acids: CASSLRAGGATETQYF. Written as DNA, the CDR3 is TGTGCCAGCAGCTTACGGGCGGGAGGCGCTACAGAGACCCAGTACTTC.